The 3 T cell receptor beta chains reported below all come from one sample, sequenced in a study of blood T cell repertoires in COVID-19. The data were produced by immunoSEQ multiplex PCR, yet TCRdb's version contains in-frame clones alone and is incomplete. Of about 360,000 clones in the sample, roughly 90% were seen once. Input material: peripheral blood. The receptors were gathered from a woman aged 60-75 years with COVID-19, enrolled during active disease.

Comment on this clone: Distinct nucleotide sequences in the sample also encode this CDR3. The J gene is TRBJ1-4, the V gene TRBV5-1; TRBD1 agrees at 7 bases. In germline, CDR1 is SGHRS, CDR2 YFSETQ. V shed 2 bases and J 3 bases; nucleotides not matched to a gene: 4. The CDR3 has 15 amino acids. As DNA, the CDR3 is TGCGCCAGCAGCTTCTACAGGGGAGCTAATGAAAAACTGTTTTTT. It encodes CASSFYRGANEKLFF.

The chain carries TRBV3-1 (or the pseudogene TRBV3-2) and TRBJ2-1, with 12 bases matching TRBD2. This CDR3 is 15 amino acids long. Germline CDR1 LGHDT, CDR2 YNNKEL (reference sequence). V shed 4 bases, J shed 6 bases, and the junction held 4 bases outside the gene matches. CDR3 DNA: TGTGCCAGCAGCCTGACTAGCGGGGGTAGCAATGAGCAGTTCTTC. As protein: CASSLTSGGSNEQFF.

This sequence joins TRBV4-1 and TRBJ1-1, with unresolved D. Per germline, CDR1 MGHRA and CDR2 YSYEKL. CDR3 length: 15 residues. The V end lost 1 base, the J end lost 0 bases, and 9 bases lay between the germline ends. The DNA of the CDR3 is TGCGCCAGCAGCCAAGGTAGTTTCATGAACACTGAAGCTTTCTTT. It encodes CASSQGSFMNTEAFF.